This TCR beta chain stems from a study of early T cells in non-severe SARS-CoV-2 infection. As for the study in general: The authors sequenced bulk RNA from unsorted whole blood, leaving chains unpaired. Regarding the study as a whole: VDJdb matching skewed toward anti-spike CD8 responses, missing private and CD4 specificities.

This clonotype was observed many times. Its specificity is not known. The CDR3 sequence is 17 residues long. V dropped 0 bases and J dropped 4; count of bases not matched to a gene: 6. CDR1 is DFQATT, CDR2 SNEGSKA, per germline (reference sequence). Attachment of unique molecular identifiers was made to individual cDNA molecules. TCRdb recomputed calls from the 5' RACE reads with MiXCR, one row per CDR3 protein. Among 120,000 or so distinct CDR3 sequences listed, over 9.5% were seen once. The source is an adult who was a healthcare worker with PCR-confirmed SARS-CoV-2 infection or an uninfected control (not recorded which). The V gene is TRBV20-1, the J gene TRBJ2-5; TRBD2 aligns across 15 bases. The input for sequencing was whole blood, taken at baseline. The CDR3 sequence is CSARDPGLAGGGETQYF. The CDR3 coding sequence is TGCAGTGCTAGAGATCCGGGACTAGCGGGAGGCGGAGAGACCCAGTACTTC.